These 27 T cell receptor beta chains came from one sample sequenced in a study of shared clonotypes between healthy human individuals. This table comes from immunoSEQ multiplex PCR, and its TCRdb copy is limited to in-frame clones, with some not included. The repertoire holds more than 2 million clones, with over 85% as singletons. The sample comprised naive CD4+ T cells sorted from blood. The subset: CD45RA+ positively selected. These receptors were collected from a man between 18 and 29 years old in good health.

The chain joins TRBV11-1 to TRBJ2-7, with TRBD1 as a possible D gene (6 bases). The ends were cut back, 1 base at V and 2 bases at J, with 9 bases in the middle. This CDR3 spans 14 amino acids. The germline V gene has CDR1 SGHAT and CDR2 FQDESV (reference sequence). The CDR3 protein is CASSLGQVPYEQYF. CDR3 sequence (DNA): TGTGCCAGCAGCTTAGGACAGGTTCCCTACGAGCAGTACTTC.

This rearrangement joins TRBV5-6 to TRBJ2-5; D is unclear. Germline V gene sequence: CDR1 SGHDT, CDR2 YYEEEE. V lost 1 base, J lost 0 bases, and 7 bases lay in between. The CDR3 consists of 14 residues. This chain's CDR3 is CASSLRSYQETQYF. In DNA form, the CDR3 reads TGTGCCAGCAGCTTGAGGTCGTACCAAGAGACCCAGTACTTC.

This sequence joins TRBV27 and TRBJ1-6; the D gene is possibly TRBD1 (6 bases). Germline lookup yields CDR1 MNHEY and CDR2 SMNVEV (reference sequence). The CDR3 totals 16 residues. Trimming shortened V by 6 bases and J by 0 bases, and 12 bases separated the two germline ends. The CDR3 coding sequence is TGTGCCAGCAGCCTCCAGGGGAGCTCCTATAATTCACCCCTCCACTTT. Translation: CASSLQGSSYNSPLHF.

V is TRBV7-8 and J is TRBJ2-5, with 8 bases matching TRBD2. The DNA end favors TRBJ2-7, so the J call may be wrong. The CDR3 runs 15 residues. Germline V lookup: CDR1 SGHVS, CDR2 FQNEAQ. The CDR3 bases are TGTGCCAGCAGCCCTTTATTAGCGGGAAAAAACGAGCAGTACTTC. Amino acids: CASSPLLAGKNEQYF.

J is TRBJ1-2 and V is TRBV4-1; TRBD1 matches at 10 bases. CDR1 is MGHRA, CDR2 YSYEKL, per germline. With 1 base clipped from V and 10 bases from J, the junction kept 12 bases outside the gene matches. The CDR3 spans 16 residues. The CDR3 DNA reads as TGCGCCAGCAGCCAAGTCGGGCTTGGACAGGGGGGCGACTACACCTTC. It is translated as CASSQVGLGQGGDYTF.

The genes are TRBV10-3 and TRBJ2-2, with D perhaps TRBD2 (6 bases). This CDR3 region has 18 residues. The germline V gene has CDR1 ENHRY and CDR2 SYGVKD. Trimming took off 4 bases at V and 1 base at J, with 19 bases between the two ends. CDR3: CAISVGILAKKNTGELFF. CDR3 coding DNA: TGTGCCATCAGTGTAGGTATACTAGCTAAGAAGAACACCGGGGAGCTGTTTTTT.

On this clone: Other DNA sequences in the sample encode the same CDR3. The CDR3 sequence is CASSYFSGWTNEQYF. The CDR3 DNA reads as TGTGCCAGCAGTTACTTCTCGGGGTGGACAAACGAGCAGTACTTC. This chain uses TRBV6-5 with TRBJ2-7; either TRBD1 or TRBD2 may fit D (5 bases each). The germline CDR1 and CDR2 sequences are MNHEY and SVGAGI. This CDR3 spans 15 amino acids. The V and J ends lost 1 base and 5 bases respectively, with 15 bases between them.

The chain employs TRBV5-5 and TRBJ1-2; TRBD1 aligns across 9 bases. J was trimmed by 5 bases and V by 4 bases; bases with no gene match: 9. Germline loops: CDR1 SGHKS, CDR2 YYEKEE (reference sequence). The CDR3 loop spans 15 amino acids. CDR3 DNA sequence: TGTGCCAGCAGCGACCCTACCGGGACAGGGTATGGCTACACCTTC. This codes for CASSDPTGTGYGYTF.

Remarks on this clone: This same CDR3 is encoded by further DNA sequences in the sample. This rearrangement joins TRBV2 to TRBJ2-7, with 8 nucleotides matching TRBD2. The V segment lost 1 base and the J segment 3 bases; nucleotides outside the gene matches: 2. Germline CDR1 and CDR2: SNHLY and FYNNEI. CDR3 length: 14 residues. As DNA, the CDR3 is TGTGCCAGCAGTGAAGTGGCGGGGGGCTACGAGCAGTACTTC. As protein: CASSEVAGGYEQYF.

The chain has TRBV18 and TRBJ1-1, with TRBD1 as a possible D gene (6 bases). CDR3 length equals 16 residues. CDR1 KGHSH and CDR2 LQKENI come from the germline V gene. V lost 4 bases and J 7 bases, leaving 22 bases between the germline ends. Here the CDR3 reads CASSLPAGAFNGEAFF. CDR3 coding DNA: TGTGCCAGCTCACTACCAGCGGGGGCCTTCAACGGTGAAGCTTTCTTT. The full variable domain, in which reference TRBV18 and TRBJ1-1 provide the parts outside the CDR3, is NAGVMQNPRHLVRRRGQEARLRCSPMKGHSHVYWYRQLPEEGLKFMVYLQKENIIDESGMPKERFSAEFPKEGPSILRIQQVVRGDSAAYFCASSLPAGAFNGEAFFGQGTRLTVV.

This clone has a single count. The chain employs TRBV19 and TRBJ2-5, with TRBD1 matching over 7 bases. The CDR3 length is 14 residues. Germline V lookup: CDR1 LNHDA, CDR2 SQIVND (reference sequence). The J segment lost 5 bases and the V segment lost 5 bases, leaving 8 bases of the junction unmatched. CDR3 sequence reads: CASSPGTVGETQYF. The CDR3 region has the DNA TGTGCCAGTAGTCCCGGGACAGTGGGGGAGACCCAGTACTTC. Drawing the rest from reference TRBV19 and TRBJ2-5, the complete variable domain is DGGITQSPKYLFRKEGQNVTLSCEQNLNHDAMYWYRQDPGQGLRLIYYSQIVNDFQKGDIAEGYSVSREKKESFPLTVTSAQKNPTAFYLCASSPGTVGETQYFGPGTRLLVL.

The chain uses TRBV6-5 and TRBJ2-1; 8 bases fit TRBD2. This CDR3 contains 15 residues. V gave up 6 bases and J gave up 2 bases; unmatched junction bases: 6. Germline lookup yields CDR1 MNHEY and CDR2 SVGAGI. Here the CDR3 reads CASRTGGGPYNEQFF. The CDR3 bases are TGTGCCAGCAGGACAGGCGGGGGGCCCTACAATGAGCAGTTCTTC.

As to this clone: Within the sample, other DNA sequences also encode this same CDR3. The chain has TRBV7-3 and TRBJ2-5, with TRBD2 as a possible D gene (5 bases). The ends were cut back, 5 bases at V and 4 bases at J, with 11 bases in the middle. The CDR3 consists of 13 residues. Germline CDR1 SGHTA, CDR2 FQGTGA. The DNA for the CDR3 is TGTGCCAGCAGCCTGTCGGGGTTAGAGACCCAGTACTTC. Protein sequence: CASSLSGLETQYF.

This clone was seen just once. The chain uses TRBV5-1 and TRBJ2-5; D is unclear. This CDR3 comprises 14 residues. The germline V gene has CDR1 SGHRS and CDR2 YFSETQ. Trimming cost V 3 bases and J 5 bases, with 14 bases left between them. CDR3 amino acids: CASSSVDPQETQYF. CDR3 coding DNA: TGCGCCAGCAGCTCCGTAGACCCCCAGGAGACCCAGTACTTC. The whole variable domain, remainder taken from reference TRBV5-1 and TRBJ2-5, is KAGVTQTPRYLIKTRGQQVTLSCSPISGHRSVSWYQQTPGQGLQFLFEYFSETQRNKGNFPGRFSGRQFSNSRSEMNVSTLELGDSALYLCASSSVDPQETQYFGPGTRLLVL.

The rearrangement links TRBV9 to TRBJ1-2, with unresolved D. The CDR3 has 12 amino acids. V was clipped by 2 bases and J by 7 bases, with 9 bases between them. Germline values: CDR1 SGDLS, CDR2 YYNGEE. The CDR3 loop is CASSVREGGYTF. The CDR3 bases are TGTGCCAGCAGCGTGAGGGAAGGTGGCTACACCTTC.

The chain carries TRBV5-1 and TRBJ2-2, with TRBD1 as a possible D gene (5 bases). Germline V gene data show CDR1 as SGHRS and CDR2 as YFSETQ. This CDR3 has 15 amino acids. V lost 1 base and J 0 bases, leaving 7 bases between the germline ends. DNA of the CDR3: TGCGCCAGCAGCTTGTCAGGGACGAACACCGGGGAGCTGTTTTTT. This codes for CASSLSGTNTGELFF.

The genes are TRBV27 and TRBJ2-5; D gene ambiguous. V lost 6 bases and J 2 bases, leaving 7 bases between the germline ends. Germline assignment: CDR1 MNHEY and CDR2 SMNVEV (reference sequence). The CDR3 totals 12 residues. As DNA, the CDR3 is TGTGCCAGCAGAATGGGGCAAGAGACCCAGTACTTC. Protein sequence: CASRMGQETQYF.

As for this clone: The identical CDR3 is also encoded by other nucleotide sequences in the sample. The chain uses TRBV18 and TRBJ1-3, with D unresolved. V was pared by 6 bases and J by 4 bases, with 10 bases between. CDR1 is KGHSH and CDR2 is LQKENI in the germline V gene. This CDR3 has 13 residues. CDR3: CASSPTSGNTIYF. The CDR3 DNA is TGTGCCAGCTCTCCCACTTCGGGAAACACCATATATTTT.

This clone was detected only once. This rearrangement joins TRBV6-1 to TRBJ2-7, with D possibly matching TRBD2 (5 bases). Trimming took 10 bases from V and 2 from J, leaving 15 bases between them. The CDR3 extends over 13 amino acids. CDR1 and CDR2 (germline): MNHNS, SASEGT. The CDR3 bases are TGTGCCACCCTTGGACTGAGCCCCTACGAGCAGTACTTC. This gives the protein CATLGLSPYEQYF.

The chain recombines TRBV6-5 with TRBJ1-5, with 11 positions matching TRBD1. Germline CDR1 MNHEY, CDR2 SVGAGI. The CDR3 consists of 15 residues. With 2 bases clipped from V and 9 bases from J, the junction kept 6 bases outside the gene matches. CDR3 nucleotides: TGTGCCAGCAGTTACGGGACAGGGGGAGCATCGCCCCAGCATTTT. Translated, it gives CASSYGTGGASPQHF.

This chain's CDR3 is CASSQHRDSYYEQYF. The CDR3 DNA follows: TGCGCCAGCAGCCAACACCGGGACAGTTACTACGAGCAGTACTTC. The chain couples TRBV4-1 to TRBJ2-7, with 7 bases lining up with TRBD1. The CDR3 sequence is 15 residues long. J lost 3 bases, V lost 2 bases, and 7 bases had no gene match. Germline lookup yields CDR1 MGHRA and CDR2 YSYEKL.

The genes are TRBV6-1 and TRBJ1-4; D not resolved. Trimming took off 8 bases at V and 0 bases at J, with 13 bases between the two ends. The CDR3 spans 15 residues. Germline loops: CDR1 MNHNS, CDR2 SASEGT. This CDR3 reads CASYPGEATNEKLFF. The CDR3 DNA follows: TGTGCCAGCTACCCCGGGGAAGCAACTAATGAAAAACTGTTTTTT.

The chain joins TRBV27 to TRBJ2-7; 8 positions agree with TRBD2. The germline V gene has CDR1 MNHEY and CDR2 SMNVEV (reference sequence). CDR3 size: 15 residues. Trimming at V came to 6 bases and at J to 4 bases, leaving 11 bases not matched to a gene. The CDR3 reads CASSPAGLDLYEQYF. CDR3 in DNA: TGTGCCAGCAGCCCCGCGGGACTAGATCTATACGAGCAGTACTTC.

The chain couples TRBV7-3 to TRBJ2-7; 8 bases map to TRBD1. This CDR3 contains 15 residues. CDR1 is SGHTA and CDR2 is FQGTGA in the germline V gene. The J segment lost 1 base and the V segment lost 2 bases, leaving 4 bases of the junction unmatched. CDR3 nucleotide sequence: TGTGCCAGCAGCTTAGGCAGGGGGCAATCCTACGAGCAGTACTTC. Its translation: CASSLGRGQSYEQYF.

This clone was detected only once. The genes are TRBV15 and TRBJ1-1; maybe TRBD1 (5 bases). The V gene's germline CDR1 is LNHNV and CDR2 YYDKDF (reference sequence). The CDR3 extends over 15 amino acids. The germline V and J ends were trimmed by 4 bases and 0 bases, with 12 bases remaining between them. This CDR3 is CATSISQGMNTEAFF. The CDR3 DNA reads as TGTGCCACCAGCATAAGTCAGGGAATGAACACTGAAGCTTTCTTT.

The genes are TRBV5-1 and TRBJ2-7; D not resolved. Germline CDR1 reads SGHRS; CDR2 reads YFSETQ. This CDR3 is built from 15 residues. Trimming pared 4 bases from V and 1 base from J, leaving 15 bases between. The CDR3 nucleotides read TGCGCCAGCAGCCGCAATGGGGTAGGGTCCTACGAGCAGTACTTC. Protein product: CASSRNGVGSYEQYF.

The rearrangement joins TRBV5-1 to TRBJ1-1; D perhaps matches TRBD1 (6 bases). CDR3 length: 15 amino acids. Germline CDR1 reads SGHRS; CDR2 reads YFSETQ. Between the trimmed V and J ends, which lost 4 bases and 0 bases, there was a span of 13 bases. The CDR3 nucleotides are TGCGCCAGCAGCGCTTTACAGGGATTGAACACTGAAGCTTTCTTT. Amino acid sequence: CASSALQGLNTEAFF.